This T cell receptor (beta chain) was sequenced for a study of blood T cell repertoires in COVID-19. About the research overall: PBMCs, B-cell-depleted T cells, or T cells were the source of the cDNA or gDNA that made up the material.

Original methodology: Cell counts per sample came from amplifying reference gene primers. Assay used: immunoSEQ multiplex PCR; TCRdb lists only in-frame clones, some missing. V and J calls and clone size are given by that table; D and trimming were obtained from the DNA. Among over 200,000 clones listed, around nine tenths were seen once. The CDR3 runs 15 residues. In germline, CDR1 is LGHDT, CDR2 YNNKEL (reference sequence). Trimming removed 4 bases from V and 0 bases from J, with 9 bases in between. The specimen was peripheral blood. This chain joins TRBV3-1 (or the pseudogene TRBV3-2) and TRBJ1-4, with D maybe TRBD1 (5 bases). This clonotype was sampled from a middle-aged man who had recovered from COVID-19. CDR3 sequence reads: CASSPPTATNEKLFF. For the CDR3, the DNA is TGTGCCAGCAGCCCCCCGACAGCAACTAATGAAAAACTGTTTTTT.